This TCR beta chain was recorded in a study of blood T cell repertoires in COVID-19. The method was immunoSEQ multiplex PCR; TCRdb's version includes in-frame clones alone and lacks a portion of them. The sample consists of 300,000 or so clones, about 92% of them appearing once. CDR3 length equals 15 residues. The germline V gene has CDR1 SGHNT and CDR2 YYREEE (reference sequence). Trimming removed 6 bases from V and 1 base from J, with 16 bases in between. The V gene is TRBV5-4, the J gene TRBJ2-5, with D perhaps TRBD2 (6 bases). The sample taken for sequencing was PBMCs or T cells enriched from blood (not recorded which). The source is a man aged 60 to 69 who had recovered from COVID-19. CDR3 sequence (DNA): TGTGCCAGCACCCTTCCCGGGACTGGCCAAGAGACCCAGTACTTC. Translated, it gives CASTLPGTGQETQYF.